This is a list of T cell receptor beta chains from one sample in a study of cytomegalovirus exposure and HLA in healthy donors. TCRdb's copy holds only in-frame clones and misses some; the assay was immunoSEQ multiplex PCR. The repertoire holds 200,000 to 250,000 clones, with about 70% as singletons. Sample: PBMCs. The receptors were gathered from a woman in her twenties or thirties in good health and CMV-seronegative. The CDR3 runs from the conserved cysteine through the conserved F or W. A D gene is named only where the DNA matches it firmly. Only some rows state a clone size, as once, few, many or a class for expanded clones.

v_call	j_call	clone_size	d_call	cdr3_aa	cdr3_nt
TRBV14	TRBJ2-7	NA	NA	CASSPPGPLYEQYF	TGTGCCAGCAGCCCCCCAGGGCCGCTCTACGAGCAGTACTTC
TRBV5-4	TRBJ1-1	NA	NA	CASSLSRNTEAFF	TGTGCCAGCAGCTTGTCTCGGAACACTGAAGCTTTCTTT
TRBV19	TRBJ2-1	NA	NA	CASSMGTLYNEQFF	TGTGCCAGTAGTATGGGCACCCTCTACAATGAGCAGTTCTTC
TRBV7-2	TRBJ2-7	NA	NA	CASSLDRLSRSQYF	TGTGCCAGCAGCTTAGACCGCCTAAGCCGGAGTCAGTACTTC
TRBV6-4	TRBJ2-2	NA	NA	CASSDERTGELFF	TGTGCCAGCAGTGACGAGCGAACCGGGGAGCTGTTTTTT
TRBV5-8	TRBJ1-2	NA	TRBD1	CASSRDRGAYGYTF	TGTGCCAGCAGCCGGGACAGGGGAGCCTATGGCTACACCTTC
TRBV4-1	TRBJ1-6	NA	NA	CASSQDGGGLRSPLHF	TGCGCAAGCAGCCAAGACGGGGGGGGGCTCCGCTCACCCCTCCACTTT
TRBV11-2	TRBJ2-7	once	TRBD2	CASSPVVRTSGRAYEQYF	TGTGCCAGCAGCCCCGTAGTCAGGACTAGCGGGAGAGCCTACGAGCAGTACTTC
TRBV9	TRBJ1-2	NA	TRBD1	CASSRWSSWDRFYGYTF	TGTGCCAGCAGCCGGTGGAGTTCTTGGGACAGGTTCTATGGCTACACCTTC
TRBV11-2	TRBJ1-2	NA	NA	CASSGLSANYGYTF	TGTGCCAGCTCAGGGTTATCTGCTAACTATGGCTACACCTTC
TRBV27	TRBJ2-1	NA	TRBD2	CASSKRTSGTYNEQFF	TGTGCCAGCAGTAAGAGGACTAGCGGCACCTACAATGAGCAGTTCTTC